This T cell receptor (beta chain) was sequenced during a study of T cells of healthy individuals. CDR1 and CDR2 (germline): LGHNA, YNFKEQ. Trimming removed 0 bases from V and 0 bases from J, with 5 bases in between. The CDR3 is 15 amino acids. TCRdb used MiXCR to reprocess the 5' RACE reads, holding one entry per CDR3 protein. In the table there are around 63,000 distinct CDR3 sequences, under 20% of which are singletons. The sequence was collected from a human donor in good health. This sequence joins TRBV4-2 and TRBJ2-2; D is undetermined. CDR3 amino acids: CASSQDTPNTGELFF. DNA of the CDR3: TGTGCCAGCAGCCAAGATACCCCGAACACCGGGGAGCTGTTTTTT.